Presented here are 12 T cell receptor beta chains from one specimen sequenced in a study of T cell changes during pregnancy in multiple sclerosis. The table came from immunoSEQ multiplex PCR; TCRdb's copy has only in-frame clones and leaves some out. Found here are over 55,000 clones, 90% to 95% of them singletons; the top ten hold roughly 3.5%. The sequencing used CD8+ T cells from peripheral blood mononuclear cells, collected in the third trimester of pregnancy. The receptors stem from a female donor with multiple sclerosis, enrolled in a pregnancy study.

The CDR3 region has the DNA TGTGCCAGCTCAACCGGACAGGGGCTTGCTGGAAACACCATATATTTT. Amino acid sequence: CASSTGQGLAGNTIYF. The chain has TRBV18 and TRBJ1-3, with TRBD1 matching over 9 bases. This CDR3 comprises 16 residues. CDR1 is KGHSH and CDR2 is LQKENI in the germline V gene. The junction had 7 bases not matched to a gene; V was cut back by 5 bases and J by 2 bases.

In this sample, this clone turned up once. This chain connects TRBV6-5 to TRBJ2-1; 7 bases agree with TRBD2. This CDR3 spans 13 amino acids. CDR1 is MNHEY, CDR2 SVGAGI, per germline. The V gene end was trimmed by 4 bases and the J gene end by 14 bases; junction bases not matched to a gene: 11. The CDR3 DNA sequence: TGTGCCAGCAGTTTGGCCCTGGGGGGGATGAAGTTCTTC. The encoded protein is CASSLALGGMKFF.

The chain combines TRBV5-1 with TRBJ1-4, with 11 nucleotides matching TRBD1. The CDR3 is 18 amino acids. The V and J ends lost 4 bases and 0 bases, in that order; junction bases with no gene match: 8. Looked up from germline, CDR1 is SGHRS and CDR2 is YFSETQ. CDR3 sequence reads: CASSPAWGQGATNEKLFF. The CDR3 DNA reads TGCGCCAGCAGCCCCGCATGGGGACAGGGGGCAACTAATGAAAAACTGTTTTTT.

This rearrangement joins TRBV15 to TRBJ2-7, with D possibly being TRBD1 (6 bases). Trimming removed 0 bases at V and 1 base at J, with 13 bases between. Looked up from germline, CDR1 is LNHNV and CDR2 is YYDKDF (reference sequence). The CDR3 extends over 16 amino acids. CDR3 sequence (DNA): TGTGCCACCAGCAGAGAGCCGGGGACACCATCCTACGAGCAGTACTTC. Its translation is CATSREPGTPSYEQYF.

The chain joins TRBV5-1 to TRBJ1-1, with 7 positions matching TRBD1. The CDR3 has 14 residues. CDR1 and CDR2 from the germline V gene are SGHRS and YFSETQ. J gave up 5 bases and V 2 bases, and 6 bases lay outside the gene matches. The DNA of the CDR3 is TGCGCCAGCAGCTTAAAGACAGGGACAACTGAAGCTTTCTTT. Its protein product is CASSLKTGTTEAFF.

As DNA, the CDR3 is TGCGCCAGCAGCCTCGGGCTAGCTGCCGAGCAGTACTTC. Its protein product is CASSLGLAAEQYF. This chain links TRBV5-1 with TRBJ2-7, with a tentative D call TRBD2 (5 bases). CDR1 is SGHRS, CDR2 YFSETQ, per germline. The CDR3 sequence is 13 residues long. Trimming took off 4 bases at V and 6 bases at J, with 14 bases between the two ends.

This chain links TRBV19 with TRBJ1-1; D is unresolved. Between the trimmed V and J ends, which lost 3 bases and 1 base, there was a span of 6 bases. Germline V gives CDR1 LNHDA, CDR2 SQIVND (reference sequence). This CDR3 region has 13 residues. CDR3 region: CASSMRGNTEAFF. CDR3 nucleotides: TGTGCCAGTAGTATGCGAGGGAACACTGAAGCTTTCTTT.

The V and J genes are TRBV7-9 and TRBJ2-1; the D gene is possibly TRBD2 (5 bases). The CDR3 is 15 amino acids. The germline V gene has CDR1 SEHNR and CDR2 FQNEAQ (reference sequence). The ends were cut back, 0 bases at V and 6 bases at J, with 12 bases in the middle. The CDR3 DNA reads TGTGCCAGCAGCTTAGCGGGAGTAAACCCCAATGAGCAGTTCTTC. Translated: CASSLAGVNPNEQFF.

V is TRBV5-6 and J is TRBJ2-1, with a tentative D call TRBD1 (6 bases). The CDR3 is made up of 14 amino acids. Germline CDR1 reads SGHDT; CDR2 reads YYEEEE. Trimming removed 2 bases at V and 5 bases at J, with 11 bases between. The CDR3 bases are TGTGCCAGCAGCTTTGAGACAGGAAACAATGAGCAGTTCTTC. It specifies CASSFETGNNEQFF.

The chain is built from TRBV6-5 and TRBJ1-1; TRBD1 is a possible D gene (5 bases). Germline V gene lookup returns CDR1 MNHEY and CDR2 SVGAGI. This CDR3 is built from 15 residues. V was clipped by 5 bases and J by 8 bases, with 21 bases between them. In nucleotides, the CDR3 is TGTGCCAGCAGTCCCCACCTCGGGAGCGGGGCCGAAGCTTTCTTT. Protein: CASSPHLGSGAEAFF.

The V gene is TRBV19, the J gene TRBJ1-5; no firm D call. In germline, CDR1 is LNHDA, CDR2 SQIVND (reference sequence). This CDR3 has 15 residues. V lost 3 bases and J 3 bases, leaving 12 bases between the germline ends. CDR3 nucleotides: TGTGCCAGTAGTATTCCGAGGCATTACAATCAGCCCCAGCATTTT. Protein: CASSIPRHYNQPQHF.

The V call is TRBV9, the J call TRBJ2-3; 7 nucleotides align to TRBD2. V lost 0 bases to trimming and J lost 5 bases; unmatched junction nucleotides: 12. Germline V gives CDR1 SGDLS, CDR2 YYNGEE. This CDR3 contains 17 residues. This chain's CDR3 is CASSVEEGGPFVDTQYF. As DNA, the CDR3 is TGTGCCAGCAGCGTAGAGGAGGGAGGGCCTTTTGTAGATACGCAGTATTTT.